This T cell receptor beta chain was recovered during a study of blood T cell repertoires in COVID-19 (dated by TCRdb to the early 2020s). With regard to the full study: Samples from collaborators originated in the United States, Italy and Spain and spanned both the acute and convalescent phases of COVID-19. The material from the prospective study consisted of cDNA or gDNA derived from T cells, B-cell-depleted T cells, or PBMCs. The dataset comprised deeply sampled blood TCRbeta repertoires from subjects exposed to, actively infected with, or recovered from COVID-19. The repertoires were released in a freely available public database intended as a resource for research on the immune response to SARS-CoV-2. The samples were drawn from two sources: the first 160 participants of the ongoing ImmuneRACE study, and over 1,000 subjects contributed by 6 global collaborators. A de-identified subject ID, COVID-19 status, age in years and sex were almost always included in the sample metadata. Where HLA class I and class II types were available, the types were taken from metadata supplied by the sample provider, not from assay-based typing.

TCRbeta CDR3 regions were amplified from genomic DNA using the immunoSEQ Assay, a bias-controlled multiplex PCR. Regarding the original processing steps: The number of nucleated cells in each sample was estimated by amplification of reference gene primers within the assay. To quantify the absolute abundance of each unique TCRbeta CDR3 rearrangement, sequence reads were collapsed and filtered. For each sample, productive Simpson clonality was calculated as the square root of Simpson's diversity index over productive rearrangements. TCRdb holds this immuneACCESS table with in-frame rearrangements only. Some clones are missing; in checked studies, unresolved V genes explain under half, and the rest has no known cause. V, J and clone size are those of that table, while D and trimming were read from the DNA. This sample holds hundreds of thousands of clones; around 79% were observed only once. The top ten clonotypes cover about 3.5% of the sample.

As to this clone: Its antigen remains unidentified. Base quality data are lacking; no much larger clone is found one base away.

Each collaborating institution followed its own protocols to collect whole blood in K2EDTA tubes. For TCRbeta analysis, collaborator samples were shipped as frozen whole blood, as isolated PBMCs, or as DNA extracted from either sample type. The germline V gene specifies SNHLY as CDR1 and FYNNEI as CDR2. V loses 7 bases at its end and J loses 6 bases; junction bases beyond the gene matches: 7. The CDR3 sequence holds 14 residues, the cysteine and phenylalanine included. Only the CDR3 DNA stays, 42 bases, in frame from base 1. Study-level results and caveats: Clinical and demographic metadata were provided uncurated, with the amount varying by source and participant.

The sequenced sample was peripheral blood. The receptor comes from a woman older than 75 with acute or convalescent COVID-19. The V and J genes are TRBV2 and TRBJ2-5, and 11 junctional nucleotides match TRBD1. CDR3 reads: CASKLGQGGKTQYF. The bases are TGTGCCAGCAAATTGGGACAGGGGGGAAAGACCCAGTACTTC.